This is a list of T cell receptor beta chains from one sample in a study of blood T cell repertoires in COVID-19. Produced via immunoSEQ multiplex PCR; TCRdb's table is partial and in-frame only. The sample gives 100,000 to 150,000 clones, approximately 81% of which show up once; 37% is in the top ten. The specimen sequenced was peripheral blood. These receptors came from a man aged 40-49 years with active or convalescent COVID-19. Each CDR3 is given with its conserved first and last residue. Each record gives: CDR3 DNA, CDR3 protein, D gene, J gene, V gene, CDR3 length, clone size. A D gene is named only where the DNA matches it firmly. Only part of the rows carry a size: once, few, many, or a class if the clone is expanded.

CDR3nt: TGTGCCAGCAGCTTAGTGTTTGGGCACGAGCAGTACTTC
CDR3aa: CASSLVFGHEQYF
d_gene: -
j_gene: TRBJ2-7
v_gene: TRBV7-8
len: 13
abundance: -

CDR3nt: TGTGCCTGGAATGTCGGGTACGGTTCACCCCTCCACTTT
CDR3aa: CAWNVGYGSPLHF
d_gene: -
j_gene: TRBJ1-6
v_gene: TRBV30
len: 13
abundance: -

CDR3nt: TGTGCAAGTCGCTTGGGGCAGCCCGTCTACGAGCAGTACTTC
CDR3aa: CASRLGQPVYEQYF
d_gene: -
j_gene: TRBJ2-7
v_gene: TRBV12-2
len: 14
abundance: -

CDR3nt: TGTGCCAGCAGTTTGCAGGGGCAGGCCCTGGGGGATCAGCCCCAGCATTTT
CDR3aa: CASSLQGQALGDQPQHF
d_gene: -
j_gene: TRBJ1-5
v_gene: TRBV6-2/TRBV6-3
len: 17
abundance: -

CDR3nt: TGTGCCAGCAGTCCCCGGGTGCGGGACACCGGGGAGCTGTTTTTT
CDR3aa: CASSPRVRDTGELFF
d_gene: -
j_gene: TRBJ2-2
v_gene: TRBV6-5
len: 15
abundance: -

CDR3nt: TGTGCCAGTAGCGGGGGGCCTGATCAGCCCCAGCATTTT
CDR3aa: CASSGGPDQPQHF
d_gene: -
j_gene: TRBJ1-5
v_gene: TRBV19
len: 13
abundance: -

CDR3nt: TGCGCCAGCAGCGAAGGGACTAGCTTAGAGACCCAGTACTTC
CDR3aa: CASSEGTSLETQYF
d_gene: TRBD2
j_gene: TRBJ2-5
v_gene: TRBV4-1
len: 14
abundance: -

CDR3nt: TGTGCCAGCAGTGAGGGCCCCTATGGCTACACCTTC
CDR3aa: CASSEGPYGYTF
d_gene: -
j_gene: TRBJ1-2
v_gene: TRBV6-1
len: 12
abundance: once

CDR3nt: TGTGCCAGCAGCTTGGTAGCGGGGGGGCCCTACGAGCAGTACTTC
CDR3aa: CASSLVAGGPYEQYF
d_gene: TRBD2
j_gene: TRBJ2-7
v_gene: TRBV5-6
len: 15
abundance: -

CDR3nt: TGTGCCAGCAGCGAGGAGACAGGGTACACAGATACGCAGTATTTT
CDR3aa: CASSEETGYTDTQYF
d_gene: TRBD1
j_gene: TRBJ2-3
v_gene: TRBV5-6
len: 15
abundance: -

CDR3nt: TGTGCCAGCAGCTTGGTGAGGAACACTGAAGCTTTCTTT
CDR3aa: CASSLVRNTEAFF
d_gene: -
j_gene: TRBJ1-1
v_gene: TRBV5-4
len: 13
abundance: -

CDR3nt: TGTGCCAGCACTTCTTCAGTTCAGCCCCAGCATTTT
CDR3aa: CASTSSVQPQHF
d_gene: -
j_gene: TRBJ1-5
v_gene: TRBV28
len: 12
abundance: -

CDR3nt: TGTGCCAGCAGATCCTACAGGGGGAAAGTGGCCGAAAAACTGTTTTTT
CDR3aa: CASRSYRGKVAEKLFF
d_gene: TRBD1
j_gene: TRBJ1-4
v_gene: TRBV28
len: 16
abundance: -

CDR3nt: TGCAGCGCGGGAGGACAGGCTCAGTACTTC
CDR3aa: CSAGGQAQYF
d_gene: -
j_gene: TRBJ2-5
v_gene: TRBV29-1
len: 10
abundance: -